What follows is one TCR beta chain and its context. The antigen this receptor binds is unknown. Base quality data are lacking; no much larger clone is found one base away. These data belong to a study of shared clonotypes between healthy human individuals (dated by TCRdb to the early 2020s). About the investigation overall: A couple of women and a few men aged 18 to 49 years were included in the cohort. Per donor, three plates each were used for CD4 naive and CD4 memory, two for CD8 naive, and one for CD8 memory. Each donor's leukapheresis produced roughly between about 0.9 and 9.5 billion PBMCs. Different laboratories and diverse techniques were used to prepare libraries and sequence TCR repertoires, to increase sequencing depth and limit assay-specific biases. To estimate repertoire size and how much clonotype sharing occurs between individuals, the study deeply sequenced the blood TCR repertoires of 4 to 6 healthy adults. Overall results and qualifications from the work: Even with the large sequencing depth, rarefaction of the sorted-subset datasets indicated that sequencing was incomplete. Pairwise subsampling indicated that sequencing depth was expected to affect the degree of clonotype sharing among donors. Sampling was limited to blood, and TCR repertoires in tissue likely differ from TCR repertoires in blood. Across four donors, approximately 5% of naive CD4, 3.5% of naive CD8, under 2.5% of memory CD4, and about 0.44% of memory CD8 clonotypes were shared. Higher generation probabilities were observed for clonotypes shared by all four sorted-subset donors than for non-shared clonotypes. The genetic and exposure-history diversity represented was limited by the small number of donors. Naive subsets generally had larger estimated clonotype richness than memory subsets did.

Spanning cysteine to phenylalanine, the CDR3 consists of 14 amino acids. The DNA shown is the 42-base CDR3, in frame from base 1. CDR1 and CDR2 (SGHRS, YFSETQ) derive from the germline V gene. V trim: 3 bases; J trim: 8 bases; unmatched bases: 8. Using the deep immunoSEQ assay, TCR CDR3 regions were amplified from genomic DNA by multiplex PCR. Extracted genomic DNA from each cell subset was distributed evenly across all wells of several immunoSEQ 96-well plates, and each plate was treated as a replicate. Each replicate PCR for sorted subsets received around 0.2 ug genomic DNA, equal to about 30,000 T cell genomes. Purified libraries were measured with a Qubit 3.0 fluorometer, size-checked on a Bioanalyzer 2100, and measured again with the KAPA Library Quantification kit. Every immunoSEQ 96-well plate was sequenced on a dedicated single-read 150-cycle Illumina NextSeq 550 flow cell. The source study handled its data this way. Because the immunoSEQ output held only junctional sequences and lacked quality scores, the filtering could not match the filtering applied to full-length reads. To assign V/J genes and CDR3, sequences were annotated using PyIR, a Python wrapper for IgBLAST v1.9, with IMGT germline references. Reads with weak V/J assignments (E-value above 1e-6), missing CDR3, stop codons, out-of-frame junctions, or ambiguous translated residues were removed. V3J clonotypes were defined as sequences sharing the same inferred V gene, J gene, and CDR3 amino acid sequence. Percentage overlap between repertoires was computed as shared unique clonotypes divided by the size of the smaller repertoire. Repertoire richness was assessed with RTK rarefaction, the Chao1 estimator, and Recon v2.1 estimates of unobserved clonotypes. For all TCRbeta clonotypes obtained by the gDNA method from a few donors, generation probabilities were computed with OLGA. Not all clones reach the TCRdb copy of this immuneACCESS table, which keeps in-frame sequences only. Checked studies attribute under half of the gap to unresolved V genes and leave the rest unexplained. The DNA was the basis for D and trimming; V, J and clone size are from that table. Counted in this sample were approximately 2.5 million clones; 85% to 95% of them appeared once. In total, the top ten clones hold around 0.14% of the sample.

Healthy HIV-negative adults with no recently reported acute infections or vaccinations were included as donors. All donors were Caucasian adults living in Nashville, Tennessee, USA. Magnetic negative selection was used to enrich CD4+ T cells, after which naive cells were positively selected on CD45RA and the negative fraction became the memory subset. Blood was obtained by leukapheresis, after which PBMCs were separated by Ficoll-Histopaque density gradient centrifugation and cryopreserved in liquid nitrogen vapor phase. Analytical flow cytometry was used to check the purity and quantity of every magnetically sorted T cell population. From each sorted fraction, genomic DNA was isolated and quantified by UV absorbance on a Nanodrop 2000c.

Sequencing used naive CD4+ T cells sorted from blood. This specimen's cell subset or site label, per the study, means: CD45RA+ positively selected. The chain joins TRBV5-1 to TRBJ1-2, and TRBD1 matches 9 of the central bases. This clonotype was sampled from a man aged 18 to 35 in good health. The CDR3 sequence is CASSSTGQGPGYTF. The DNA reads as follows: TGCGCCAGCAGCTCAACTGGACAGGGGCCAGGCTACACCTTC. The CDR3 plus the reference TRBV5-1 and TRBJ1-2 genes for the other parts give the full variable domain: KAGVTQTPRYLIKTRGQQVTLSCSPISGHRSVSWYQQTPGQGLQFLFEYFSETQRNKGNFPGRFSGRQFSNSRSEMNVSTLELGDSALYLCASSSTGQGPGYTFGSGTRLTVV.